The sequence of this T cell receptor beta chain was determined in a study of blood T cell repertoires in COVID-19. About the research overall: In each case, the material was cDNA or gDNA derived from T cells, B-cell-depleted T cells, or PBMCs.

The V end was cut by 2 bases, the J end by 0 bases, with 7 bases between. The CDR3 has 15 residues. Germline V gene data show CDR1 as MNHEY and CDR2 as SVGEGT. Data came from immunoSEQ multiplex PCR; TCRdb stores just in-frame clones and leaves some out. The sample includes 290,000 or so clones, approximately 85% of them seen just once. The chain employs TRBV6-2 or TRBV6-3 and TRBJ2-2; no reliable D call. The material sequenced was peripheral blood. The TCR was taken from a man aged 50 or older with active or convalescent COVID-19. The CDR3 bases are TGTGCCAGCAGTTACCTAGAGCCGAACACCGGGGAGCTGTTTTTT. This codes for CASSYLEPNTGELFF.